The 4 T cell receptor beta chains below come from one sample, sequenced in a study of beta chain features in type 1 diabetes. The investigators reverse transcribed all of the isolated RNA, so they sequenced expressed TCRB transcripts. This table comes from immunoSEQ multiplex PCR, and its TCRdb copy is limited to in-frame clones, with some not included. The table has 450,000 to 600,000 clones, over 25% seen once. Sequenced: naive CD4+ T cells from blood. These receptors all come from a man aged 18-30 years in good health.

This clone was counted only a few times. The rearrangement links TRBV18 to TRBJ2-1, with D possibly called TRBD1 or TRBD2 (6 bases each). The CDR3 consists of 15 residues. V was pared by 3 bases and J by 7 bases, with 16 bases between. CDR1 and CDR2 (germline): KGHSH, LQKENI. CDR3 sequence: CASSPDSHAGNEQFF. Written as DNA, the CDR3 is TGTGCCAGCTCACCGGACAGCCACGCGGGGAATGAGCAGTTCTTC.

This chain links TRBV7-2 with TRBJ1-2; 10 bases fit TRBD1. The CDR3 sequence is 14 residues long. The germline V gene has CDR1 SGHTA and CDR2 FQGNSA. J gave up 6 bases and V 5 bases, and 6 bases lay outside the gene matches. CDR3: CASSIGQGGDGYTF. The DNA of the CDR3 is TGTGCCAGCAGCATCGGACAGGGGGGAGATGGCTACACCTTC.

The gene calls are TRBV2 and TRBJ1-1; no reliable D call. Germline V lookup: CDR1 SNHLY, CDR2 FYNNEI. The CDR3 loop spans 12 amino acids. Trimming took 7 bases from V and 3 from J, leaving 9 bases between them. The CDR3 spells CASTKEDTEAFF. Here the CDR3 DNA reads TGTGCCAGCACGAAGGAAGACACTGAAGCTTTCTTT.

This clone was detected a few times. CDR3 in DNA: TGTGCCAGCAGGAAAGGACGGACTAGCACAGATACGCAGTATTTT. Protein: CASRKGRTSTDTQYF. The chain combines TRBV2 with TRBJ2-3, with a weak D call TRBD2 (5 bases). The CDR3 has 15 residues. The germline gives CDR1 SNHLY, CDR2 FYNNEI. V shed 6 bases and J shed 0 bases, with 13 bases lying between them.